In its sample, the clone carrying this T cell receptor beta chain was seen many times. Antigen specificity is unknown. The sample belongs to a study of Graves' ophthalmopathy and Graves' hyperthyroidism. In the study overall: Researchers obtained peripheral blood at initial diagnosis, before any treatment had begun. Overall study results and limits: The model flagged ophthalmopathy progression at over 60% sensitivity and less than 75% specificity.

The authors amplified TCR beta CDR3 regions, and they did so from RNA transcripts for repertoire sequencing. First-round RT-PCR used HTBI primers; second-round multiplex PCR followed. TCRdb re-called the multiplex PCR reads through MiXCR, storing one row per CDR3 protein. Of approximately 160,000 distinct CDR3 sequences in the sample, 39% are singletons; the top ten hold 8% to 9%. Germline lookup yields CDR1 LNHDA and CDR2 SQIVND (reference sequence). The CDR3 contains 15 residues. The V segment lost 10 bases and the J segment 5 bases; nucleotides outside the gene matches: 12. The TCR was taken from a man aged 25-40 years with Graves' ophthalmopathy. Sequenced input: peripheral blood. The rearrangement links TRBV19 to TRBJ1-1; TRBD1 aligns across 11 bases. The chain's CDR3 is CATSNTGTGGTEAFF. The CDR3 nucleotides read TGTGCCACCTCGAACACCGGGACAGGGGGTACTGAAGCTTTCTTT. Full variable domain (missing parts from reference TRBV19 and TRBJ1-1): DGGITQSPKYLFRKEGQNVTLSCEQNLNHDAMYWYRQDPGQGLRLIYYSQIVNDFQKGDIAEGYSVSREKKESFPLTVTSAQKNPTAFYLCATSNTGTGGTEAFFGQGTRLTVV.